A selection of T cell receptor beta chains follows, all from one sample in a study of T cell clones after liver transplantation. The method was immunoSEQ multiplex PCR; TCRdb's version includes in-frame clones alone and lacks a portion of them. The table shows about 99,000 clones, with about 81% occurring only once. The sequencing here drew on CD4+ T cells from blood, taken around 49 months after liver transplant. The receptors were gathered from a human patient who received a liver transplant. Some of these T cells may belong to the graft donor. Both conserved end residues are part of each CDR3. D genes are given only for firm matches. Clone size is shown for a subset of rows, as once, few, many or a class of expanded clone.

. | TRBJ1-1 | . | TRBV6-5 | CASGRGGTNTEAFF | TGTGCCAGCGGCCGGGGGGGGACGAACACTGAAGCTTTCTTT
. | TRBJ1-4 | . | TRBV7-2 | CASSFTLDNEKLFF | TGTGCCAGCAGCTTCACCCTGGATAATGAAAAACTGTTTTTT
. | TRBJ2-2 | . | TRBV28 | CASGYLNTGELFF | TGTGCCAGCGGTTACCTGAACACCGGGGAGCTGTTTTTT
. | TRBJ1-2 | . | TRBV7-9 | CASSPGREIFLRYGYTF | TGTGCCAGCAGCCCGGGGAGGGAAATCTTTCTGCGTTATGGCTACACCTTC
. | TRBJ1-4 | . | TRBV6-1 | CASSEVDEKLFF | TGTGCCAGCAGTGAAGTGGACGAAAAACTGTTTTTT
. | TRBJ2-3 | . | TRBV6-1 | CASSEVDTQYF | TGTGCCAGCAGTGAAGTAGATACGCAGTATTTT
. | TRBJ2-5 | . | TRBV28 | CASSNPRGAETQYF | TGTGCCAGCAGCAACCCCAGGGGGGCAGAGACCCAGTACTTC
TRBD1 | TRBJ1-2 | few | TRBV5-6 | CASSRQGAGGYTF | TGTGCCAGCAGCCGACAGGGGGCAGGAGGCTACACCTTC
TRBD1 | TRBJ2-7 | . | TRBV5-4 | CASSSGTGQIYEQYF | TGTGCCAGCAGCTCCGGGACAGGGCAGATCTACGAGCAGTACTTC
. | TRBJ1-4 | . | TRBV11-2 | CASSPSHGATNEKLFF | TGTGCCAGCAGCCCTAGCCACGGGGCAACTAATGAAAAACTGTTTTTT
TRBD2 | TRBJ2-5 | . | TRBV5-1 | CASSLGAVWGLAGETQYF | TGCGCCAGCAGCTTGGGGGCGGTTTGGGGACTAGCGGGAGAGACCCAGTACTTC
. | TRBJ1-2 | . | TRBV6-1 | CASLSDTPPYGYTF | TGTGCCAGCCTGTCGGACACTCCTCCCTATGGCTACACCTTC
. | TRBJ1-1 | . | TRBV19 | CASSGVRGGTEAFF | TGTGCCAGTAGTGGCGTGAGGGGTGGAACTGAAGCTTTCTTT
. | TRBJ2-1 | . | TRBV19 | CAPGWRQAFINEQFF | TGTGCCCCCGGCTGGAGACAGGCTTTTATCAACGAGCAGTTCTTC
. | TRBJ1-2 | . | TRBV6-5 | CASSYSLGLIYGYTF | TGTGCCAGCAGTTACTCGCTCGGGCTGATCTATGGCTACACCTTC
. | TRBJ2-7 | . | TRBV7-8 | CASSLGKGHSYEQYF | TGTGCCAGCAGCTTAGGAAAGGGCCACTCCTACGAGCAGTACTTC
. | TRBJ1-5 | . | TRBV5-8 | CASRWRAGNQPQHF | TGTGCCAGCAGATGGAGGGCGGGCAATCAGCCCCAGCATTTT
TRBD1 | TRBJ2-7 | . | TRBV10-1 | CASSAAGTAAYEQYF | TGCGCCAGCAGTGCCGCCGGGACAGCGGCCTACGAGCAGTACTTC
. | TRBJ2-7 | once | TRBV6-5 | CASSYTPGTAGYF | TGTGCCAGCAGTTACACGCCCGGGACAGCGGGGTACTTC
. | TRBJ1-5 | few | TRBV7-2 | CASSYQGGGNPQPQHF | TGTGCCAGCAGCTACCAAGGGGGGGGGAATCCCCAGCCCCAGCATTTT
TRBD1 | TRBJ2-2 | . | TRBV18 | CASSPPGLQGRTGELFF | TGTGCCAGCTCACCACCGGGGCTACAGGGGCGAACCGGGGAGCTGTTTTTT
. | TRBJ1-3 | . | TRBV7-8 | CASSSETDTIYF | TGTGCCAGCAGCTCAGAGACAGACACCATATATTTT
. | TRBJ2-1 | . | TRBV2 | CASSEPKGGSGEQFF | TGTGCCAGCAGTGAACCCAAGGGGGGGAGTGGTGAGCAGTTCTTC
TRBD2 | TRBJ2-5 | . | TRBV10-3 | CAIRGGEAEETQYF | TGTGCCATCAGGGGGGGGGAAGCAGAAGAGACCCAGTACTTC
. | TRBJ1-4 | . | TRBV30 | CAWSVGAGADEKLFF | TGTGCCTGGAGTGTGGGGGCAGGGGCGGATGAAAAACTGTTTTTT